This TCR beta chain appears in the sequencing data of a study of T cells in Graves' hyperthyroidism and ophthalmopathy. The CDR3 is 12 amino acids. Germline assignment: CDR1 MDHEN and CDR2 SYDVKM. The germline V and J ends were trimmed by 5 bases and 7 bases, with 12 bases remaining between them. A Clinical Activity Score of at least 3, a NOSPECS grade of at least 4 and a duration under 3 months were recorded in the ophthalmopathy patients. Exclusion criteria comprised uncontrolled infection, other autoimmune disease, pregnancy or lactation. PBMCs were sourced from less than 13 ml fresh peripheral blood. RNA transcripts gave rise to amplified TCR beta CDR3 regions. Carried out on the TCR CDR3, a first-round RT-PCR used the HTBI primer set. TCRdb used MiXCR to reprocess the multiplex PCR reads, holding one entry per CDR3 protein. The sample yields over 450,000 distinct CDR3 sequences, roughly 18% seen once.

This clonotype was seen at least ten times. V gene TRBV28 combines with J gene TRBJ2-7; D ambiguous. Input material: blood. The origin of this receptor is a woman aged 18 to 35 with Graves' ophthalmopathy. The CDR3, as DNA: TGTGCCAGCAGTCCCCTAGTGGGGGAGCAGTACTTC. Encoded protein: CASSPLVGEQYF.